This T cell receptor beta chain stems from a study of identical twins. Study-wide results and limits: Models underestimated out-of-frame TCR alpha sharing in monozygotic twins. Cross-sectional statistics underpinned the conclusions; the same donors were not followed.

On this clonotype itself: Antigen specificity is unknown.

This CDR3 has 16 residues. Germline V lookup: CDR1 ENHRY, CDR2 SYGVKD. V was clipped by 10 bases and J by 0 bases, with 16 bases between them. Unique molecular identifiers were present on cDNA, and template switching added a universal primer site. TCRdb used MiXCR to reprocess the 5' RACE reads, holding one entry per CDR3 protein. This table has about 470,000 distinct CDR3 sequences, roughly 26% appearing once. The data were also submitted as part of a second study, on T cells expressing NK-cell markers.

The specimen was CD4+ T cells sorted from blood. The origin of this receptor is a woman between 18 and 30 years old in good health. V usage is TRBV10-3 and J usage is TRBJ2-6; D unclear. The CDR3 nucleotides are TGTGCCACCCAAAGGAGCCAACTCTCTGGGGCCAACGTCCTGACTTTC. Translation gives CATQRSQLSGANVLTF.